One and the same sample provided the 8 T cell receptor beta chains below, sequenced in a study of blood T cell repertoires in COVID-19. TCRdb's table, derived via immunoSEQ multiplex PCR, lists solely in-frame clones and lacks some. The repertoire consists of about 42,000 clones, with about 77% occurring once and the leading ten covering 25% to 35%. The sample comprised peripheral blood. The receptors were gathered from a woman in her 70s with acute or convalescent COVID-19.

V and J are TRBV29-1 and TRBJ1-1; 9 bases match TRBD1. V gave up 6 bases and J gave up 1 base; unmatched junction bases: 3. The germline V gene has CDR1 SQVTM and CDR2 ANQGSEA. The CDR3 length is 13 residues. CDR3 region: CSVRQGGNTEAFF. The CDR3 nucleotides read TGCAGCGTACGACAGGGGGGGAACACTGAAGCTTTCTTT.

The chain links TRBV19 to TRBJ1-5; 7 bases line up with TRBD1. The CDR3 loop spans 16 amino acids. The germline V gene has CDR1 LNHDA and CDR2 SQIVND (reference sequence). The V segment lost 3 bases and the J segment 4 bases; nucleotides outside the gene matches: 9. The CDR3 reads CASSIRRDRENQPQHF. The CDR3 DNA sequence: TGTGCCAGTAGTATCAGACGGGACAGAGAAAATCAGCCCCAGCATTTT.

The chain is built from TRBV29-1 and TRBJ1-1; D is ambiguous. The V gene lost 8 bases and the J gene lost 1 base, with 11 bases spanning the gap. Per the germline V gene, CDR1 is SQVTM and CDR2 is ANQGSEA. This CDR3 has 12 amino acids. CDR3 nucleotides: TGCAGCTCTCGAGGGCCGAACACTGAAGCTTTCTTT. Protein product: CSSRGPNTEAFF.

The CDR3 DNA is TGTGCCAGCAGTTTAATTGGCGTTGGAGCGGCTAGCACAGATACGCAGTATTTT. This codes for CASSLIGVGAASTDTQYF. The chain employs TRBV27 and TRBJ2-3, with D perhaps matching TRBD2 (5 bases). Per germline, CDR1 MNHEY and CDR2 SMNVEV (reference sequence). The ends were cut back, 2 bases at V and 0 bases at J, with 18 bases in the middle. The CDR3 runs 18 residues.

This rearrangement joins TRBV6-5 to TRBJ1-3; D not certain. CDR3 size: 14 residues. Germline-derived CDR1 and CDR2 are MNHEY and SVGAGI. V lost 2 bases and J lost 0, with 5 bases in between. Here the CDR3 reads CASSYKSSGNTIYF. Written as DNA, the CDR3 is TGTGCCAGCAGTTACAAGAGCTCTGGAAACACCATATATTTT.

This clone showed up just a few times. The chain combines TRBV7-8 with TRBJ1-2; D possibly corresponds to TRBD1 (6 bases). This CDR3 comprises 15 residues. The germline V gene has CDR1 SGHVS and CDR2 FQNEAQ. V gave up 6 bases and J gave up 2 bases, with 16 bases separating them. For the CDR3, the DNA is TGTGCCAGCAGTTTTGGCGACAGGACGAACTATGGCTACACCTTC. Residues: CASSFGDRTNYGYTF.

A note on this clone: At one of its ends the junction is not consistent with the germline gene, which may arise from a read error. J is TRBJ2-1 and V is TRBV7-7; 10 bases align to TRBD2. The CDR3 totals 15 residues. In germline, CDR1 is SSHAT, CDR2 FNYEAQ (reference sequence). Here the CDR3 reads CASSLTSGVGNEQFF. In DNA form, the CDR3 reads TGTGCTAGCAGTCTTACTAGCGGGGTTGGGAATGAGCAGTTCTTC. The full variable domain, completed using reference TRBV7-7 and TRBJ2-1, is GAGVSQSPRYKVTKRGQDVTLRCDPISSHATLYWYQQALGQGPEFLTYFNYEAQPDKSGLPSDRFSAERPEGSISTLTIQRTEQRDSAMYRCASSLTSGVGNEQFFGPGTRLTVL.

The chain uses TRBV7-9 and TRBJ1-2, with D possibly TRBD1 on 6 matching bases. The CDR3 totals 13 residues. CDR1 is SEHNR and CDR2 is FQNEAQ in the germline V gene (reference sequence). The V and J ends lost 7 bases and 8 bases respectively, with 17 bases between them. CDR3 protein: CASTPGGGYGYTF. CDR3 sequence (DNA): TGTGCCAGCACCCCGGGGGGGGGCTACGGCTACACCTTC.